The present T cell receptor (beta chain) was sequenced within a study of T cell responses to AZD1222 COVID-19 vaccine. V dropped 2 bases and J dropped 4 bases, with 13 bases sitting between them. This CDR3 contains 14 residues. CDR1 SGHTS and CDR2 YDEGEE come from the germline V gene. Sequenced by immunoSEQ multiplex PCR; TCRdb stores in-frame clones only, minus some. The table records around 140,000 clones, over 90% of them present only once. Findings of the study overall: Along spike, vaccine-associated CD4 TCRs were found throughout, with dominance at 160-218 and 743-854. Repertoire sampling happened only post peak T cell response. Nearly half of the spike-specific TCRs reportedly recognize variant regions that carry no mutations.

Regarding this clone: Antigen: not known.

This sequence originates from an adult in good health. The rearrangement joins TRBV5-8 to TRBJ2-7; D may be TRBD2 (5 bases). Source: peripheral blood, taken on day 0 of AZD1222 vaccination. The CDR3 region is CASSFQGSGYEQYF. The DNA of the CDR3 is TGTGCCAGCAGCTTCCAAGGGAGCGGTTACGAGCAGTACTTC.